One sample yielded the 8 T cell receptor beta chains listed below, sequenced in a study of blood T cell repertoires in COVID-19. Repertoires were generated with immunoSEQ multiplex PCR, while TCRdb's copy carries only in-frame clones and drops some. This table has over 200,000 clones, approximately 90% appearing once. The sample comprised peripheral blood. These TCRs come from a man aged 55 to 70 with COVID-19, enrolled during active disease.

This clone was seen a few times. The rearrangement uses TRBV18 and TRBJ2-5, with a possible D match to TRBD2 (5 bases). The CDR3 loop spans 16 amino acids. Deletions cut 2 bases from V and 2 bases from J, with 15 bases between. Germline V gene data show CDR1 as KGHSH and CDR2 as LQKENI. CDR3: CASSPFQGLGQETQYF. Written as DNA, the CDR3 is TGTGCCAGCTCACCATTTCAAGGACTCGGTCAAGAGACCCAGTACTTC.

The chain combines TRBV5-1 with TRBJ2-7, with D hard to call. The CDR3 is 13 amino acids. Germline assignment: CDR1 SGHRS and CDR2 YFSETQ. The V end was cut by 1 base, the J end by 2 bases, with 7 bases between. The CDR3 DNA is TGCGCCAGCAGCTTGACAGAGACCTACGAGCAGTACTTC. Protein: CASSLTETYEQYF.

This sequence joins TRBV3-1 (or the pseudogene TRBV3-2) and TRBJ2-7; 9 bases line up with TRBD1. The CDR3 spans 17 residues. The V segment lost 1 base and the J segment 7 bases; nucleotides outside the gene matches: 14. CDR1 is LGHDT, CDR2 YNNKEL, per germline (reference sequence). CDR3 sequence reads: CASSQAPQGTGIGEQYF. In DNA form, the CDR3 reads TGTGCCAGCAGCCAAGCGCCCCAGGGGACAGGGATAGGGGAGCAGTACTTC.

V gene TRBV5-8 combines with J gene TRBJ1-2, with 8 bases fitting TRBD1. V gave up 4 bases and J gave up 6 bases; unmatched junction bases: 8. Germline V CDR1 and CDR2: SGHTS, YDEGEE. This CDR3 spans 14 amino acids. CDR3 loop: CASSPRQGLNGYTF. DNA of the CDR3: TGTGCCAGCAGCCCGCGACAGGGGTTGAATGGCTACACCTTC.

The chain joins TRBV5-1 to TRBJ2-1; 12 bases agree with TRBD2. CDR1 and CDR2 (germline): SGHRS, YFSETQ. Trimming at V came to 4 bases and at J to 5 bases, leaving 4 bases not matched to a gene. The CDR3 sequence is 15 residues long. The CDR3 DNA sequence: TGCGCCAGCAGCACCGGACTAGCGGGGCACAATGAGCAGTTCTTC. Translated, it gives CASSTGLAGHNEQFF.

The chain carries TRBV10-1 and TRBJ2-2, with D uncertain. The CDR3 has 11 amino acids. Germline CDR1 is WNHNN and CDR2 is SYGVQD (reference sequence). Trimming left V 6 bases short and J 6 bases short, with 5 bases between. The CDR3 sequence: CASRGAGELFF. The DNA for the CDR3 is TGCGCCAGCAGGGGCGCCGGGGAGCTGTTTTTT.

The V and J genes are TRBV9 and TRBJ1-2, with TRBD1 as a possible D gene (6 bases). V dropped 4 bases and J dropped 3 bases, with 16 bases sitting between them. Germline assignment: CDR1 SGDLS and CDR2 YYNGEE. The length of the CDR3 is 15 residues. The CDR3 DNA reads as TGTGCCAGCAGCACCCAAACAGGGATGGACTATGGCTACACCTTC. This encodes CASSTQTGMDYGYTF.

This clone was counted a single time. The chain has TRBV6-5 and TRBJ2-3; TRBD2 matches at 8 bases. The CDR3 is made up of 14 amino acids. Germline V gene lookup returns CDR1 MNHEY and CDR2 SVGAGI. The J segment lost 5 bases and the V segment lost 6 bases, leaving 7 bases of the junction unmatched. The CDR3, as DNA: TGTGCCAGCAGCTCCGGGGGGGCAAAAGATACGCAGTATTTT. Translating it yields CASSSGGAKDTQYF.